This T cell receptor (beta chain) came from a study of blood T cell repertoires in COVID-19. Study information: Sites in the United States, Italy and Spain provided acute and convalescent COVID-19 samples. PBMCs, B-cell-depleted T cells, or T cells were the source of the cDNA or gDNA that made up the material.

Original processing methods: Reference gene primer amplification gave nucleated cell count estimates. Clones were read by immunoSEQ multiplex PCR, and TCRdb kept only the in-frame ones, dropping some. The V and J calls and the clone size are those of that table, but D and trimming were determined from the DNA. The table includes around 150,000 clones, 84% detected once. Sequenced sample: peripheral blood. The source is a man in his sixties or seventies with acute or convalescent COVID-19.

CDR3 DNA sequence: TGTGCCAGCAATCTAAACCGGGGGGGTAGGGCAGATACGCAGTATTTT. Residues: CASNLNRGGRADTQYF. The chain has TRBV3-1 (or the pseudogene TRBV3-2) and TRBJ2-3, with TRBD2 identical over 8 bases. Looked up from germline, CDR1 is LGHDT and CDR2 is YNNKEL (reference sequence). This CDR3 spans 16 amino acids. V lost 7 bases and J lost 4; bases outside the gene matches: 13.